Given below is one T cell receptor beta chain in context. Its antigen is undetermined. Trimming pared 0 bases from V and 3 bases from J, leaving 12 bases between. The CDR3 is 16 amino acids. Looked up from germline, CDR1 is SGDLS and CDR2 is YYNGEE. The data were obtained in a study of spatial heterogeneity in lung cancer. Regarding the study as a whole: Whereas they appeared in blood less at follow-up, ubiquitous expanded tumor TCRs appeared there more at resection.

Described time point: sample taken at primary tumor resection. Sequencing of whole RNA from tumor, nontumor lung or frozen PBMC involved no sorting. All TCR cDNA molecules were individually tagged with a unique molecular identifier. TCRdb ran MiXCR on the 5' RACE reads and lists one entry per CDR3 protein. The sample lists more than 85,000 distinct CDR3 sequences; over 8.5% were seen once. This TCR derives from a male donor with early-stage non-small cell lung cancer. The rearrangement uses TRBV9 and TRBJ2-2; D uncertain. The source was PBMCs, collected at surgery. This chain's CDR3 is CASSVGLPKYTGELFF. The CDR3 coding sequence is TGTGCCAGCAGCGTAGGGCTTCCTAAATACACCGGGGAGCTGTTTTTT.